This T cell receptor beta chain was captured by sequencing in a study of PD-1 blockade in classical Hodgkin lymphoma. Study observations and caveats: The study found complete responders had baseline diversity similar to newly diagnosed patients. TCR diversity at baseline was reported to be reduced in newly diagnosed patients relative to healthy donors. Diversity in CD4+ TCRs, unlike that measured in CD8+ TCRs, had risen significantly by C4D1.

The time point denotes: cycle 4 day 1 (C4D1), after more than 5 weeks of nivolumab. Autologous stem cell transplantation was followed by relapse in every patient, and brentuximab vedotin exposure varied. Magnetic negative selection served to purify CD4+ T cells out of PBMCs that had been thawed. Using immunoSEQ multiplex PCR, the repertoire was profiled, and TCRdb retains in-frame clones only, with some absent. The repertoire has fewer than 35,000 clones, approximately 90% of them found once; the top ten carry roughly 0.31%. This clone has just a few counts. Its matching antigen is unknown. Trimming took off 5 bases at V and 5 bases at J, with 13 bases between the two ends. CDR3 size: 13 residues. Germline V CDR1 and CDR2: SGHTA, FQGTGA.

The V and J genes are TRBV7-3 and TRBJ2-7, with D possibly being TRBD1 or TRBD2 (6 bases each). The sequencing here drew on CD4+ T cells from blood, taken before the fourth cycle of nivolumab. This sequence was found in a human donor with classical Hodgkin lymphoma. CDR3 amino acids: CASSPGAGDEQYF. The CDR3, as DNA: TGTGCCAGCAGCCCGGGGGCCGGCGACGAGCAGTACTTC.